These T cell receptor beta chains were read from a single sample in a study of CD8+ T cells in alopecia areata. The repertoire was sequenced with immunoSEQ multiplex PCR; TCRdb's copy has only in-frame clones and lacks some. The repertoire consists of about 220,000 clones, with more than 45% occurring once and the leading ten covering more than 1.5%. The material sequenced was CD4+ T cells sorted from blood, taken at week 4, from a patient treated with tofacitinib. The source is a human donor with alopecia areata. CDR3s include the opening cysteine and the closing phenylalanine or tryptophan. The order of the fields is clone size, D gene, V gene, J gene, CDR3 DNA, CDR3 protein. The D gene is left open where the match is weak. Expanded clones are given a class, and other clones once, few, many or no size at all.

-	-	TRBV27	TRBJ1-2	TGTGCCAGCGGTAGGGAAATCGGGAACTATGGCTACACCTTC	CASGREIGNYGYTF
few	TRBD2	TRBV29-1	TRBJ2-3	TGCAGCGTCCCAGGACTAGCGGGGGTGACGGATACGCAGTATTTT	CSVPGLAGVTDTQYF
-	-	TRBV20-1	TRBJ2-7	TGCAGTGCTGGGGGGTACGACGAGCAGTACTTC	CSAGGYDEQYF
-	-	TRBV14	TRBJ1-3	TGTGCCAGCAGCGTAACGGGCAGCTCTGGAAACACCATATATTTT	CASSVTGSSGNTIYF
-	TRBD2	TRBV29-1	TRBJ2-1	TGCAGCGTTTCGATAGCGGGGGTTGAGCAGTTCTTC	CSVSIAGVEQFF
-	-	TRBV29-1	TRBJ1-1	TGCAGCGCCCGGGACACCACTGAAGCTTTCTTT	CSARDTTEAFF
-	-	TRBV29-1	TRBJ2-3	TGCAGCGTAGTGAAATCCCGGGACACAGATACGCAGTATTTT	CSVVKSRDTDTQYF
-	-	TRBV4-3	TRBJ1-3	TGCGCCAGCAGCCAAGATGAAGGAAACACCATATATTTT	CASSQDEGNTIYF
-	-	TRBV7-2	TRBJ2-6	TGTGCCAGCAGCGATCCGGGACGGCACTCTGGGGCCAACGTCCTGACTTTC	CASSDPGRHSGANVLTF
-	-	TRBV6-6	TRBJ1-1	TGTGCCAGCAGTTCTCGGACAGAAGCTTTCTTT	CASSSRTEAFF
few	-	TRBV7-2	TRBJ1-2	TGTGCCAGCAGCTTAGTGGGATGGATCACCTTC	CASSLVGWITF
few	TRBD2	TRBV28	TRBJ2-3	TGTGCCAGCAGTCCCGGGGTAGCGGGGATCACAGATACGCAGTATTTT	CASSPGVAGITDTQYF
-	-	TRBV12-5	TRBJ2-5	TGTGCTAGTGGTGATCCGGGAACCCAGTACTTC	CASGDPGTQYF
-	TRBD2	TRBV5-4	TRBJ2-3	TGTGCCAGCAGCTTGGCCGGGGGGGGCACAGATACGCAGTATTTT	CASSLAGGGTDTQYF
-	TRBD1	TRBV7-2	TRBJ1-6	TGTGCCAGCAGCCCAGACAGGGTTAATTCACCCCTCCACTTT	CASSPDRVNSPLHF
-	TRBD2	TRBV9	TRBJ2-3	TGTGCCAGCAGCCCAAGCGGGGGTAGAGATACGCAGTATTTT	CASSPSGGRDTQYF